This T cell receptor (beta chain) was identified in a study of Ad26.COV2.S vaccination and SARS-CoV-2 variants (dated by TCRdb to the early 2020s). With regard to the full study: Donors in the vaccine arm were drawn from COV1001, a phase I-IIa trial of Ad26.COV2.S in healthy adults that was multicentre, randomized, double-blind and placebo-controlled. Ad26.COV2.S was given intramuscularly at 5x10^10 or 1x10^11 viral particles, as a single shot or as two shots 56 days apart. TCRbeta repertoire sequencing was used to assess the specificity and breadth of SARS-CoV-2-reactive T cell receptors after Ad26.COV2.S vaccination. A total of some 30 samples were included in the TCR-sequenced set, comprising around 19 Ad26.COV2.S vaccine recipients, 5 placebo recipients and 8 SARS-CoV-2 convalescent individuals. Trial participants were randomized into five groups of five, in which low-dose or high-dose Ad26.COV2.S was given once or twice, or placebo was given on both occasions. Investigators remained blinded to trial group allocation during experiments and outcome assessment. Study-wide findings and limitations: Substantial breadth of spike-specific CD8+ and CD4+ T cell responses was reported after vaccination. Compared with placebo recipients, Ad26.COV2.S recipients showed higher spike-specific TCR breadth (P = 0.0014). Vaccine and placebo recipients had comparable non-spike TCR breadth, which fits with the vaccine containing only spike. According to the authors, total T cell responses may have been underestimated by the TCR breadth and depth analyses. Comparing responses between vaccine doses or regimens was not something the study was powered to do.

According to the study, the label for this sample's treatment or condition signals: over 15 received Ad26.COV2.S at low or high dose, single or two shots; about 5 received placebo; per-sample allocation not given. For vaccine and placebo recipients, repertoires were sequenced using samples collected on day 63 after the first injection. Between 29 July and 7 August 2020, Cohort 1b enrolled 25 adults aged 18-55 years at one site in Boston, USA. As a vaccine, Ad26.COV2.S was a replication-incompetent adenovirus type 26 vector that expressed a prefusion-stabilized SARS-CoV-2 spike protein derived from the original Wuhan strain. The immunoSEQ Assay was the method used to sequence TCRbeta CDR3 regions. After extraction, genomic DNA underwent amplification by bias-controlled multiplex PCR, followed by high-throughput sequencing. The paper's processing steps were these. To quantify the absolute abundance of every unique TCRbeta CDR3 region, sequences were collapsed and filtered. T cell fraction was estimated by normalizing TCRbeta template counts to usable DNA, with usable DNA measured through amplification of reference genes found in all nucleated cells. Repertoire TCRs were annotated as SARS-CoV-2-specific by exact matching of V gene, CDR3 amino acid sequence and J gene to a known reactive TCR set. The reference SARS-CoV-2 TCR set was derived from MIRA and filtered for enrichment in COVID-19-positive ImmuneCODE repertoires, a step that removed public or cross-reactive TCRs. Using the MIRA antigens, annotated TCRs were further analysed by specific ORF or by position within an ORF. Breadth was defined as the number of annotated unique rearrangements divided by the total number of unique productive rearrangements, and depth was defined as the summed frequency of the annotated unique rearrangements. Two-sided Wilcoxon rank-sum tests were applied when comparing TCR breadth between groups. TCRdb took this table from immuneACCESS and kept in-frame rearrangements with V and J called. Such tables lack part of the clones; where checked against another copy, unresolved V genes explain under half of the gap, and the rest is unexplained. Clonal size and the V and J genes are those of that table, whereas D and trimming came from the DNA. Counted in this sample were 350,000 to 550,000 clones; roughly nine tenths of them appeared once. The ten largest clonotypes hold around 2.5% of the sample.

A note on this clone: Its antigen is not yet known. Per-base quality was not reported, and no clone a single base away is much larger than it.

The trim is 7 bases for V and 7 bases for J, with a gap of 17 bases between the germline ends. The germline V gene sets CDR1 to SGDLS and CDR2 to YYNGEE. From its cysteine to its phenylalanine, the CDR3 spans 13 amino acids. Of the read, only the CDR3 DNA is kept; its 39 bases are in frame from base 1. The sequence is built from TRBV9 and TRBJ1-2; the best D guess is TRBD1, with 6 bases matching. The TCR originated in a person between 18 and 60 years old who received the Ad26.COV2.S COVID-19 vaccine or a placebo. The source material was peripheral blood, sampled in a trial of Ad26.COV2.S vaccine versus placebo. Here the CDR3 is given as CASGGPLTGGYTF. The DNA is TGTGCCAGCGGGGGCCCTCTTACCGGTGGCTACACCTTC.